What follows are 29 T cell receptor beta chains derived from one specimen sequenced in a study of cytomegalovirus exposure and HLA in healthy donors. The PCR employed 60 Vbeta primers together with 13 Jbeta primers. TCRdb keeps only in-frame clones here, not all; method: immunoSEQ multiplex PCR. The sample's table shows some 60,000 clones. Sequencing was performed on PBMCs. These receptors were collected from a male donor in good health and CMV-seronegative.

The J gene is TRBJ2-3, the V gene TRBV4-3, with TRBD2 identical over 11 bases. The trim removed 1 base at V and 7 bases at J, leaving 7 bases unmatched. The V gene's germline CDR1 is LGHNA and CDR2 YSLEER. CDR3 length: 16 residues. The CDR3 loop reads CASSQVFSGGANTQYF. The DNA of the CDR3 is TGCGCCAGCAGCCAAGTTTTTAGCGGGGGGGCTAATACGCAGTATTTT.

The chain links TRBV6-5 to TRBJ2-7, with D possibly matching TRBD2 (6 bases). CDR1 is MNHEY, CDR2 SVGAGI, per germline. Trimming cost V 4 bases and J 0 bases, with 7 bases left between them. The CDR3 is 13 residues long. CDR3 DNA sequence: TGTGCCAGCAGTTGGAGGGACTCCTACGAGCAGTACTTC. Translation: CASSWRDSYEQYF.

The chain couples TRBV7-2 to TRBJ2-7; 7 bases map to TRBD1. The CDR3 runs to 14 residues. V gave up 1 base and J gave up 6 bases; unmatched junction bases: 6. Per the germline V gene, CDR1 is SGHTA and CDR2 is FQGNSA. In nucleotides, the CDR3 is TGTGCCAGCAGCTTAGTAGGGGGCGCGGCCGAGCAGTACTTC. It is translated as CASSLVGGAAEQYF.

This chain joins TRBV7-2 and TRBJ2-5, with TRBD2 identical over 8 bases. Near its end, the DNA agrees better with TRBJ2-7, so the J call may be wrong. Per germline, CDR1 SGHTA and CDR2 FQGNSA. The CDR3 extends over 13 amino acids. The CDR3 DNA is TGTGCCAGCAGCTTTCCGGGACTAGACGAGCAGTACTTC. Its translation is CASSFPGLDEQYF.

This chain uses TRBV5-4 with TRBJ1-2; D is unresolved. Looked up from germline, CDR1 is SGHNT and CDR2 is YYREEE (reference sequence). The CDR3 has 14 amino acids. Trimming removed 4 bases at V and 9 bases at J, with 19 bases between. The CDR3 DNA is TGTGCCAGCAGCCAAGAGGTCTCCGGGAGGAGCTACACCTTC. Its protein is CASSQEVSGRSYTF.

The chain uses TRBV5-1 and TRBJ2-3; possible D gene TRBD1, 5 bases. Germline assignment: CDR1 SGHRS and CDR2 YFSETQ. Trimming cost V 4 bases and J 4 bases, with 16 bases left between them. The CDR3 totals 15 residues. CDR3: CASSPPRVAADTQYF. CDR3 DNA: TGCGCCAGCAGCCCCCCCAGGGTGGCGGCAGATACGCAGTATTTT.

V is TRBV5-8 and J is TRBJ2-3; TRBD2 might be the D (7 bases). CDR3 length: 17 residues. With 4 bases removed from V and 7 bases from J, the gap between germline ends came to 25 bases. Germline lookup yields CDR1 SGHTS and CDR2 YDEGEE. The CDR3 here is CASSPLPLGGGRNTQYF. CDR3 nucleotides: TGTGCCAGCAGCCCTCTCCCTCTGGGGGGGGGCAGGAATACGCAGTATTTT.

V gene TRBV14 combines with J gene TRBJ2-7, with 9 bases that match TRBD1. This CDR3 is built from 16 residues. V shed 1 base and J 0 bases; nucleotides not matched to a gene: 4. The V gene's germline CDR1 is SGHDN and CDR2 FVKESK. Here the CDR3 DNA reads TGTGCCAGCAGCCAAGGATTGGGACAGGGCTCCTACGAGCAGTACTTC. It is translated as CASSQGLGQGSYEQYF.

The gene calls are TRBV29-1 and TRBJ2-3; 8 bases line up with TRBD1. Germline V gives CDR1 SQVTM, CDR2 ANQGSEA. The CDR3 is made up of 12 amino acids. Losses at the gene ends were 6 bases for V and 5 bases for J; bases not matched to a gene: 4. The CDR3 nucleotides read TGCAGCGTCGACAGGGGAAGAGATACGCAGTATTTT. Translating gives CSVDRGRDTQYF.

The V and J genes are TRBV7-9 and TRBJ1-1; 8 bases agree with TRBD1. V gave up 5 bases and J gave up 7 bases; unmatched junction bases: 6. Germline V gene lookup returns CDR1 SEHNR and CDR2 FQNEAQ (reference sequence). The CDR3 length is 13 residues. CDR3 region: CASSQTGENEAFF. The DNA of the CDR3 is TGTGCCAGCAGCCAGACAGGGGAGAATGAAGCTTTCTTT.

The chain recombines TRBV2 with TRBJ2-2, with 8 positions matching TRBD1. Per the germline V gene, CDR1 is SNHLY and CDR2 is FYNNEI. The junction had 8 bases not matched to a gene; V was cut back by 8 bases and J by 6 bases. The CDR3 is 14 amino acids. This chain's CDR3 is CASLGAGGSGELFF. The CDR3 bases are TGTGCCAGCCTGGGAGCAGGGGGCTCCGGGGAGCTGTTTTTT.

In nucleotides, the CDR3 is TGTGCCAGCTCACTGCTCGACATCCGCTCTGGAAACACCATATATTTT. Translation: CASSLLDIRSGNTIYF. The chain joins TRBV18 to TRBJ1-3, with D unclear. From germline, CDR1 is KGHSH and CDR2 LQKENI. Deletions cut 4 bases from V and 0 bases from J, with 13 bases between. The CDR3 loop spans 16 amino acids.

The chain is built from TRBV30 and TRBJ2-2; perhaps TRBD2 as D (5 bases). V gave up 4 bases and J gave up 1 base, with 10 bases separating them. The CDR3 contains 14 residues. Germline CDR1 and CDR2: GTSNPN and SVGIG (reference sequence). CDR3 protein: CAWTPGRNTGELFF. For the CDR3, the DNA is TGTGCCTGGACCCCGGGGAGGAACACCGGGGAGCTGTTTTTT. The full variable domain, completed using reference TRBV30 and TRBJ2-2, is SQTIHQWPATLVQPVGSPLSLECTVEGTSNPNLYWYRQAAGRGLQLLFYSVGIGQISSEVPQNLSASRPQDRQFILSSKKLLLSDSGFYLCAWTPGRNTGELFFGEGSRLTVL.

The V gene is TRBV27, the J gene TRBJ2-7; 9 bases map to TRBD1. In germline, CDR1 is MNHEY, CDR2 SMNVEV (reference sequence). The ends lost 6 bases at V and 6 bases at J; junction bases unmatched: 9. This CDR3 has 14 amino acids. The CDR3 bases are TGTGCCAGCAGCTCGGGGACAGGGTCCGCCGAGCAGTACTTC. Translating gives CASSSGTGSAEQYF.

The chain couples TRBV28 to TRBJ1-2, with 9 bases matching TRBD1. This CDR3 is built from 13 residues. The trim removed 6 bases at V and 7 bases at J, leaving 6 bases unmatched. Germline CDR1 and CDR2: MDHEN and SYDVKM. The CDR3 loop is CASREQGAAGYTF. CDR3 DNA sequence: TGTGCCAGCAGAGAACAGGGGGCTGCTGGCTACACCTTC.

The rearrangement joins TRBV28 to TRBJ1-1; D is unresolved. Germline V gene data show CDR1 as MDHEN and CDR2 as SYDVKM. This CDR3 is 15 amino acids long. V was cut by 2 bases and J by 3 bases, with 13 bases left in between. The CDR3 is CASSLKYPGHTEAFF. CDR3 nucleotides: TGTGCCAGCAGTTTAAAGTATCCTGGGCACACTGAAGCTTTCTTT.

CDR3 region: CASSAQGSEQFF. CDR3 DNA: TGCGCCAGCAGCGCGCAGGGAAGTGAGCAGTTCTTC. This chain uses TRBV5-1 with TRBJ2-1; tentative D call: TRBD1 (5 bases). Germline V gives CDR1 SGHRS, CDR2 YFSETQ. There are 12 residues in the CDR3. Deletions cut 4 bases from V and 9 bases from J, with 11 bases between.

This chain links TRBV19 with TRBJ1-1; 8 nucleotides align to TRBD1. V lost 4 bases to trimming and J lost 6 bases; unmatched junction nucleotides: 10. Germline lookup yields CDR1 LNHDA and CDR2 SQIVND (reference sequence). The CDR3 totals 15 residues. The CDR3 DNA reads TGTGCCAGTAGTACCCCGAGGACAGGGCGCGCTGAAGCTTTCTTT. It codes for CASSTPRTGRAEAFF.

About this clone itself: The conserved closing phenylalanine or tryptophan is absent in this CDR3, likely reflecting a read error. The limits of the CDR3 on the DNA are not certain, so only TCRdb's listed CDR3 is given. The CDR3: CASSLGGYASV. The chain employs TRBV28 and TRBJ1-2. Germline V lookup: CDR1 MDHEN, CDR2 SYDVKM. 11 amino acids form the CDR3, both terminal residues included.

The chain has TRBV18 and TRBJ1-1; D ambiguous. Germline loops: CDR1 KGHSH, CDR2 LQKENI. Trimming left V 6 bases short and J 0 bases short, with 11 bases between. The CDR3 runs to 14 residues. The CDR3 DNA reads as TGTGCCAGCTCCTTTCTCGGGTTGAACACTGAAGCTTTCTTT. Translated, it gives CASSFLGLNTEAFF.

The V gene is TRBV27, the J gene TRBJ2-7; TRBD2 matches at 9 bases. V dropped 4 bases and J dropped 4; count of bases not matched to a gene: 17. The CDR3 runs to 18 residues. The V gene's germline CDR1 is MNHEY and CDR2 SMNVEV (reference sequence). CDR3 loop: CASSSHRERGRAGYEQYF. CDR3 nucleotides: TGTGCCAGCAGTTCGCACCGGGAGCGCGGGAGGGCTGGGTACGAGCAGTACTTC.

The V gene is TRBV5-5, the J gene TRBJ2-1, with 8 bases aligning to TRBD1. Trimming cost V 4 bases and J 4 bases; bases outside gene matches: 7. The CDR3 runs 15 residues. Germline V gene lookup returns CDR1 SGHKS and CDR2 YYEKEE (reference sequence). The CDR3: CASSTRDRPYNEQFF. As DNA, the CDR3 is TGTGCCAGCAGCACCCGGGACAGGCCGTACAATGAGCAGTTCTTC.

The rearrangement joins TRBV14 to TRBJ1-2, with 7 bases matching TRBD1. The V segment lost 4 bases and the J segment 2 bases; nucleotides outside the gene matches: 1. Germline V gene data show CDR1 as SGHDN and CDR2 as FVKESK. CDR3 length: 13 residues. In DNA, the CDR3 is TGTGCCAGCAGCCCACAGGGGAACTATGGCTACACCTTC. It codes for CASSPQGNYGYTF.

The chain combines TRBV28 with TRBJ1-6; D is ambiguous. CDR3 length: 15 residues. The V end was cut by 10 bases, the J end by 5 bases, with 18 bases between. Per the germline V gene, CDR1 is MDHEN and CDR2 is SYDVKM. CDR3 in amino acids: CATADGRSDNSPLHF. The CDR3 bases are TGTGCCACCGCCGACGGCCGGAGCGATAATTCACCCCTCCACTTT.

The chain couples TRBV6-1 to TRBJ1-5; no reliable D call. The CDR3 extends over 13 amino acids. Germline V gene lookup returns CDR1 MNHNS and CDR2 SASEGT. V lost 6 bases, J lost 0 bases, and 6 bases lay in between. The CDR3 nucleotides read TGTGCCAGCAGGGAGGTTAGCAATCAGCCCCAGCATTTT. Translated: CASREVSNQPQHF.

This chain connects TRBV6-1 to TRBJ1-2, with TRBD1 matching over 10 bases. The CDR3 extends over 13 amino acids. V was pared by 4 bases and J by 7 bases, with 3 bases of the junction left unmatched. CDR1 and CDR2 (germline): MNHNS, SASEGT. Here the CDR3 reads CASSGRQGAGYTF. In DNA, the CDR3 is TGTGCCAGCAGTGGGAGACAGGGGGCTGGCTACACCTTC.

The V and J genes are TRBV6-6 and TRBJ2-1; TRBD2 agrees at 10 bases. CDR3 length: 15 amino acids. With 5 bases clipped from V and 7 bases from J, the junction kept 8 bases outside the gene matches. CDR1 is MNHNY, CDR2 SVGAGI, per germline (reference sequence). CDR3 amino acids: CASSTSGMVGNEQFF. CDR3 coding DNA: TGTGCCAGCAGTACTAGCGGGATGGTAGGGAATGAGCAGTTCTTC.

The rearrangement joins TRBV7-8 to TRBJ2-7, with D perhaps matching TRBD2 (6 bases). This CDR3 spans 14 amino acids. The V gene's germline CDR1 is SGHVS and CDR2 FQNEAQ. Trimming pared 5 bases from V and 2 bases from J, leaving 13 bases between. The CDR3 nucleotides are TGTGCCAGCAGCCAGACGGGGGTTCCCTACGAGCAGTACTTC. It translates to CASSQTGVPYEQYF.

The V call is TRBV9, the J call TRBJ1-3; D is perhaps TRBD1 (6 bases). The germline V gene has CDR1 SGDLS and CDR2 YYNGEE. Trimming took 3 bases from V and 12 from J, leaving 13 bases between them. The CDR3 spans 12 residues. As DNA, the CDR3 is TGTGCCAGCAGCGGCTACAGGGAAAACATATATTTT. Translation: CASSGYRENIYF.